The 26 T cell receptor beta chains listed next were all sequenced from one sample in a study of T cell changes during pregnancy in multiple sclerosis. The assay was immunoSEQ multiplex PCR, and TCRdb's table has in-frame clones only and misses some. The sample lists 40,000 to 55,000 clones, 85% to 90% occurring once. Sequencing was performed on CD4+ T cells from peripheral blood mononuclear cells, taken in the first trimester of pregnancy. The receptors originated from a female donor with multiple sclerosis, enrolled in a pregnancy study.

The rearrangement links TRBV27 to TRBJ2-7; 10 nucleotides line up with TRBD2. This CDR3 has 18 amino acids. Germline CDR1 MNHEY, CDR2 SMNVEV (reference sequence). Losses at the gene ends were 4 bases for V and 3 bases for J; bases not matched to a gene: 15. For the CDR3, the DNA is TGTGCCAGCAGTTCTACTCCACTTACTAGCGGGAAAGACTACGAGCAGTACTTC. This encodes CASSSTPLTSGKDYEQYF.

The rearrangement joins TRBV4-1 to TRBJ2-2; no firm D call. Germline values: CDR1 MGHRA, CDR2 YSYEKL. This CDR3 is 15 amino acids long. The V and J ends lost 1 base and 7 bases respectively, with 13 bases between them. CDR3 in amino acids: CASSQGALISGELFF. The CDR3 bases are TGCGCCAGCAGCCAAGGGGCCCTCATCAGCGGGGAGCTGTTTTTT.

This chain links TRBV27 with TRBJ2-1, with a tentative D call TRBD1 (6 bases). Germline CDR1 reads MNHEY; CDR2 reads SMNVEV (reference sequence). V lost 2 bases, J lost 4 bases, and 12 bases lay in between. The CDR3 contains 15 residues. The CDR3 DNA reads as TGTGCCAGCAGTTTAGGTTCTAGGGGGTACAATGAGCAGTTCTTC. Amino acids: CASSLGSRGYNEQFF.

This clone has only one observation. This sequence joins TRBV4-1 and TRBJ2-3; 12 nucleotides line up with TRBD2. The germline CDR1 and CDR2 sequences are MGHRA and YSYEKL. Unmatched junction bases numbered 13, after V lost 3 bases and J lost 6 bases. The CDR3 runs to 18 residues. The CDR3 nucleotides are TGCGCCAGCAGCCATCCTAGCGGGAGGGCCCTACGAACCGATACGCAGTATTTT. Amino acids: CASSHPSGRALRTDTQYF.

The V call is TRBV14, the J call TRBJ2-5; 8 nucleotides align to TRBD1. The length of the CDR3 is 15 residues. In germline, CDR1 is SGHDN, CDR2 FVKESK. J gave up 5 bases and V 0 bases, and 5 bases lay outside the gene matches. CDR3 DNA sequence: TGTGCCAGCAGCCAAGATAGACAGGGGAGGGAGACCCAGTACTTC. Translating gives CASSQDRQGRETQYF.

The chain is built from TRBV30 and TRBJ1-1; 10 nucleotides line up with TRBD1. Germline CDR1 GTSNPN, CDR2 SVGIG (reference sequence). This CDR3 is 15 amino acids long. Trimming at V came to 3 bases and at J to 4 bases, leaving 8 bases not matched to a gene. In nucleotides, the CDR3 is TGTGCCTGGAGGGTGACAGGGGGCCGTGGCACTGAAGCTTTCTTT. Its translation: CAWRVTGGRGTEAFF.

This clone appeared once. This sequence joins TRBV6-6 and TRBJ2-7, with 10 bases fitting TRBD1. The ends lost 0 bases at V and 6 bases at J; junction bases unmatched: 5. Germline V gene lookup returns CDR1 MNHNY and CDR2 SVGAGI (reference sequence). The CDR3 covers 15 residues. In DNA form, the CDR3 reads TGTGCCAGCAGTTACTCTGGGACAGGGGCCTCCGAGCAGTACTTC. Translating gives CASSYSGTGASEQYF.

The rearrangement uses TRBV6-5 and TRBJ1-2; D might be TRBD1 (5 bases). CDR3 length: 14 residues. Trimming took 5 bases from V and 3 from J, leaving 13 bases between them. Germline V lookup: CDR1 MNHEY, CDR2 SVGAGI. DNA for the CDR3: TGTGCCAGCAGTCAGGGACTGGGGTACTATGGCTACACCTTC. Protein product: CASSQGLGYYGYTF.

A few counts support this clone. V is TRBV2 and J is TRBJ1-5; D may be TRBD1 (6 bases). CDR1 is SNHLY, CDR2 FYNNEI, per germline. The CDR3 length is 16 residues. Deletions cut 2 bases from V and 1 base from J, with 12 bases between. For the CDR3, the DNA is TGTGCCAGCAGTGAATACTGGACAGCGAGCAATCAGCCCCAGCATTTT. Translation gives CASSEYWTASNQPQHF.

The table lists this clone with a count of one. The chain uses TRBV19 and TRBJ2-4, with D possibly matching TRBD1 (6 bases). The CDR3 loop spans 16 amino acids. CDR1 is LNHDA and CDR2 is SQIVND in the germline V gene (reference sequence). Between the trimmed V and J ends, which lost 5 bases and 3 bases, there was a span of 17 bases. CDR3 sequence (DNA): TGTGCCAGTAGTGAGGTACAGGGATCGGGCAAAAACATTCAGTACTTC. Protein product: CASSEVQGSGKNIQYF.

The V and J genes are TRBV19 and TRBJ1-5; 9 bases align to TRBD1. V shed 5 bases and J 6 bases; nucleotides not matched to a gene: 8. The CDR3 spans 15 residues. CDR1 and CDR2 from the germline V gene are LNHDA and SQIVND (reference sequence). CDR3 in amino acids: CASSFLRQGGQPQHF. The DNA of the CDR3 is TGTGCCAGTAGTTTTTTAAGACAGGGGGGTCAGCCCCAGCATTTT.

This sequence joins TRBV2 and TRBJ2-2; D may be TRBD1 (5 bases). The CDR3 contains 13 residues. Trimming removed 11 bases at V and 0 bases at J, with 10 bases between. Germline lookup yields CDR1 SNHLY and CDR2 FYNNEI. CDR3 DNA: TGTGCCGGTACAGGAGCGAACACCGGGGAGCTGTTTTTT. Its protein product is CAGTGANTGELFF.

The rearrangement uses TRBV19 and TRBJ1-2; tentatively, D is TRBD1 (5 bases). This CDR3 has 15 amino acids. The ends were cut back, 3 bases at V and 7 bases at J, with 18 bases in the middle. Germline CDR1 is LNHDA and CDR2 is SQIVND (reference sequence). This CDR3 is CASSIGTTSARGYTF. The CDR3 region has the DNA TGTGCCAGTAGTATTGGGACTACTTCGGCACGTGGCTACACCTTC.

The genes are TRBV2 and TRBJ2-5; 7 bases match TRBD2. With V trimmed by 0 bases and J by 2 bases, 3 bases remained unmatched. CDR3 length equals 15 residues. Germline CDR1 is SNHLY and CDR2 is FYNNEI. This chain's CDR3 is CASSEAASGQETQYF. The CDR3 DNA follows: TGTGCCAGCAGTGAAGCGGCTAGCGGACAAGAGACCCAGTACTTC.

This clone was found a few times. J is TRBJ1-5 and V is TRBV27; possible D gene TRBD1, 5 bases. The germline gives CDR1 MNHEY, CDR2 SMNVEV (reference sequence). The CDR3 runs 14 residues. Trimming shortened V by 7 bases and J by 4 bases, and 14 bases separated the two germline ends. As DNA, the CDR3 is TGTGCCAGCACCCAGTGGGGGGGGAATCAGCCCCAGCATTTT. This encodes CASTQWGGNQPQHF.

The chain carries TRBV27 and TRBJ2-3; 8 nucleotides match TRBD1. Germline trimming cut 5 bases from V and 3 bases from J; bases unmatched to any gene: 7. The CDR3 loop spans 15 amino acids. Germline CDR1 is MNHEY and CDR2 is SMNVEV (reference sequence). DNA for the CDR3: TGTGCCAGCAGTAAACAGGGGGTCCGGACAGATACGCAGTATTTT. Protein sequence: CASSKQGVRTDTQYF.

The chain carries TRBV5-1 and TRBJ1-1; a possible D gene is TRBD1 (6 bases). Germline CDR1 and CDR2: SGHRS and YFSETQ. The CDR3 extends over 13 amino acids. V gave up 3 bases and J gave up 3 bases, with 9 bases separating them. The CDR3 spells CASSYGQYTEAFF. The CDR3 region has the DNA TGCGCCAGCAGCTATGGACAGTACACTGAAGCTTTCTTT.

Regarding this clone: Germline and junction disagree at one end, which may indicate a read error. V gene TRBV5-1 combines with J gene TRBJ1-1; 8 bases are shared with TRBD1. The CDR3 is 12 residues long. Germline V gene sequence: CDR1 SGHRS, CDR2 YFSETQ. This chain's CDR3 is CASSLGDRGSQF. CDR3 in DNA: TGCGCCAGCAGCTTGGGCGACAGGGGCTCCCAATTT.

The chain recombines TRBV30 with TRBJ2-2; 10 bases fit TRBD2. V gave up 6 bases and J gave up 4 bases; unmatched junction bases: 8. Germline CDR1 and CDR2: GTSNPN and SVGIG (reference sequence). This CDR3 region has 15 residues. The DNA for the CDR3 is TGTGCCTGCGCGCCGGGACTAGCGTCCACCGGGGAGCTGTTTTTT. As protein: CACAPGLASTGELFF.

This chain joins TRBV11-3 and TRBJ2-2; weak D call: TRBD2 (6 bases). This CDR3 region has 14 residues. The ends were cut back, 5 bases at V and 5 bases at J, with 12 bases in the middle. Germline CDR1 is SGHNT and CDR2 is YENEEA. The CDR3 nucleotides read TGTGCCAGCAGCAAGGGCAGCGGGACCGGGGAGCTGTTTTTT. Translation gives CASSKGSGTGELFF.

The chain combines TRBV7-2 with TRBJ1-5, with 9 positions matching TRBD1. Germline lookup yields CDR1 SGHTA and CDR2 FQGNSA. V shed 3 bases, J shed 6 bases, and the junction held 0 bases outside the gene matches. The CDR3 runs to 13 residues. In DNA form, the CDR3 reads TGTGCCAGCAGCTTGGACAGGGGTCAGCCCCAGCATTTT. This encodes CASSLDRGQPQHF.

The V call is TRBV29-1, the J call TRBJ2-7; TRBD1 matches 8 bases. The CDR3 consists of 12 residues. V shed 4 bases and J 2 bases; nucleotides not matched to a gene: 1. Germline V gene sequence: CDR1 SQVTM, CDR2 ANQGSEA. CDR3 sequence reads: CSVGTGTYEQYF. CDR3 sequence (DNA): TGCAGCGTTGGGACAGGGACCTACGAGCAGTACTTC.

The genes are TRBV7-9 and TRBJ2-7, with 7 positions matching TRBD1. CDR3 size: 14 residues. Per the germline V gene, CDR1 is SEHNR and CDR2 is FQNEAQ (reference sequence). V shed 5 bases, J shed 0 bases, and the junction held 4 bases outside the gene matches. The CDR3 loop is CASSARQGSYEQYF. The CDR3, as DNA: TGTGCCAGCAGCGCCCGACAGGGCTCCTACGAGCAGTACTTC.

This chain connects TRBV6-5 to TRBJ2-1, with D possibly being TRBD1 (6 bases). V was cut by 5 bases and J by 6 bases, with 14 bases left in between. CDR3 length: 14 amino acids. Germline V gene data show CDR1 as MNHEY and CDR2 as SVGAGI. CDR3 amino acids: CASSRDRRINEQFF. The CDR3 DNA reads TGTGCCAGCAGTAGAGACAGGAGAATCAATGAGCAGTTCTTC.

This rearrangement joins TRBV14 to TRBJ1-5; D is uncertain. The V gene lost 1 base and the J gene lost 6 bases, with 7 bases spanning the gap. The CDR3 is made up of 13 amino acids. Germline V gene lookup returns CDR1 SGHDN and CDR2 FVKESK. CDR3 sequence reads: CASSQGRGQPQHF. The CDR3 DNA reads TGTGCCAGCAGCCAAGGACGGGGTCAGCCCCAGCATTTT.

CDR3 region: CASSLLAGANTQYF. CDR3 in DNA: TGTGCCAGCAGTCTTCTAGCGGGAGCCAATACGCAGTATTTT. The rearrangement links TRBV28 to TRBJ2-3; 10 bases match TRBD2. J was trimmed by 7 bases and V by 5 bases; bases with no gene match: 6. The CDR3 is 14 residues long. Germline CDR1 reads MDHEN; CDR2 reads SYDVKM.